These 8 T cell receptor beta chains came from one sample sequenced in a study of blood T cell repertoires in COVID-19. The data were produced by immunoSEQ multiplex PCR, yet TCRdb's version contains in-frame clones alone and is incomplete. The table lists about 140,000 clones, approximately 84% of them singletons. The source material was peripheral blood. These receptor sequences come from a human donor in a cohort sampled during active COVID-19.

The rearrangement uses TRBV6-5 and TRBJ1-1, with TRBD1 as a possible D gene (5 bases). Germline V gives CDR1 MNHEY, CDR2 SVGAGI. The length of the CDR3 is 13 residues. The V end lost 6 bases, the J end lost 5 bases, and 13 bases lay between the germline ends. The chain's CDR3 is CASSLSRETEAFF. In nucleotides, the CDR3 is TGTGCCAGCAGCCTCTCCAGGGAAACTGAAGCTTTCTTT.

The V call is TRBV9, the J call TRBJ2-2, with D unresolved. Between the trimmed V and J ends, which lost 0 bases and 4 bases, there was a span of 4 bases. Germline V gene lookup returns CDR1 SGDLS and CDR2 YYNGEE. The CDR3 contains 13 residues. The CDR3 loop reads CASSVGPTGELFF. The CDR3 nucleotides are TGTGCCAGCAGCGTAGGGCCCACCGGGGAGCTGTTTTTT.

This chain uses TRBV13 with TRBJ1-1, with 7 bases matching TRBD1. The CDR3 is 14 residues long. CDR1 and CDR2 (germline): PRHDT, FYEKMQ (reference sequence). Losses at the gene ends were 3 bases for V and 7 bases for J; bases not matched to a gene: 8. The CDR3 region has the DNA TGTGCCAGCAGCTTTCTCCAGGGGGTTGGTGAAGCTTTCTTT. Translating gives CASSFLQGVGEAFF.

This chain joins TRBV19 and TRBJ2-5, with 9 bases fitting TRBD1. Trimming took 8 bases from V and 5 from J; bases not matched to a gene: 9. This CDR3 region has 14 residues. Germline V lookup: CDR1 LNHDA, CDR2 SQIVND (reference sequence). The DNA for the CDR3 is TGTGCCAGTCGGGAGACAGGGGGGAGGGAGACCCAGTACTTC. It is translated as CASRETGGRETQYF. Filled out from reference TRBV19 and TRBJ2-5, the complete variable domain reads DGGITQSPKYLFRKEGQNVTLSCEQNLNHDAMYWYRQDPGQGLRLIYYSQIVNDFQKGDIAEGYSVSREKKESFPLTVTSAQKNPTAFYLCASRETGGRETQYFGPGTRLLVL.

The rearrangement joins TRBV6-5 to TRBJ1-4; TRBD1 matches 8 bases. V was clipped by 10 bases and J by 2 bases; unmatched bases: 6. The germline V gene has CDR1 MNHEY and CDR2 SVGAGI. The CDR3 has 14 amino acids. The CDR3 reads CATRWTGTNEKLFF. The CDR3 DNA sequence: TGTGCCACCCGTTGGACAGGGACTAATGAAAAACTGTTTTTT.

This clone was observed a handful of times. J is TRBJ2-7 and V is TRBV4-1; tentatively, D is TRBD1 (5 bases). Germline values: CDR1 MGHRA, CDR2 YSYEKL. V was cut by 1 base and J by 3 bases, with 13 bases left in between. CDR3 size: 15 residues. As DNA, the CDR3 is TGCGCCAGCAGCCAAGTTAGACAGTCCCTCTACGAGCAGTACTTC. Its translation: CASSQVRQSLYEQYF.

The V and J genes are TRBV5-1 and TRBJ1-4, with D uncertain. Germline CDR1 SGHRS, CDR2 YFSETQ. The V gene lost 4 bases and the J gene lost 8 bases, with 9 bases spanning the gap. The CDR3 length is 12 residues. CDR3 nucleotides: TGCGCCAGCAGCATAAACCGGGAAAAACTGTTTTTT. This translates into CASSINREKLFF.

This clone was detected a few times. V is TRBV7-9 and J is TRBJ2-4; weak D call: TRBD1 (6 bases). Trimming shortened V by 5 bases and J by 11 bases, and 10 bases separated the two germline ends. Germline lookup yields CDR1 SEHNR and CDR2 FQNEAQ (reference sequence). This CDR3 has 11 residues. CDR3 sequence (DNA): TGTGCCAGCAGCCGGGACACCGTTCAGTACTTC. It specifies CASSRDTVQYF.